The 27 T cell receptor beta chains given below trace back to one sample, sequenced in a study of blood T cell repertoires in COVID-19 (dated by TCRdb to the early 2020s). Library construction relied on the immunoSEQ multiplex PCR assay. This is the immuneACCESS table as TCRdb keeps it, with only in-frame sequences that have V and J called. A part of the clones is gone; compared with another copy, unresolved V genes explain less than half, and the rest is unexplained. In this sample the table shows some 270,000 clones, 84% of which occur a single time. 1.5% of the sample belongs to the ten largest clones. The sample consisted of peripheral blood. The receptor source for this set is a woman aged 40 to 50 who had recovered from COVID-19.

V and J are TRBV7-9 and TRBJ1-5, with TRBD1 as a possible D gene (5 bases). Per the germline V gene, CDR1 is SEHNR and CDR2 is FQNEAQ (reference sequence). The CDR3 extends over 19 amino acids. Trimming removed 3 bases from V and 0 bases from J, with 21 bases in between. The CDR3 DNA follows: TGTGCCAGCAGCTTTGTAGGGGCGACGAACCGGCCTAGCAATCAGCCCCAGCATTTT. Translation: CASSFVGATNRPSNQPQHF.

This clone showed up just a few times. This chain links TRBV28 with TRBJ2-3, with 7 bases fitting TRBD1. Germline V lookup: CDR1 MDHEN, CDR2 SYDVKM. V dropped 6 bases and J dropped 4; count of bases not matched to a gene: 7. The CDR3 is 14 amino acids. CDR3 protein: CASRDRDSSDTQYF. As DNA, the CDR3 is TGTGCCAGCAGAGACCGGGACAGCTCAGATACGCAGTATTTT.

The chain couples TRBV30 to TRBJ1-3; 8 nucleotides line up with TRBD1. J was trimmed by 8 bases and V by 3 bases; bases with no gene match: 6. The CDR3 extends over 13 amino acids. Germline-derived CDR1 and CDR2 are GTSNPN and SVGIG (reference sequence). The CDR3 DNA follows: TGTGCCTGGAGGGTGACAGGGGTAGACACCATATATTTT. Amino acids: CAWRVTGVDTIYF.

The chain employs TRBV2 and TRBJ2-7; the D is unclear. Per the germline V gene, CDR1 is SNHLY and CDR2 is FYNNEI. V dropped 5 bases and J dropped 2 bases, with 4 bases sitting between them. This CDR3 region has 11 residues. The CDR3 protein is CASSPTYEQYF. The CDR3 DNA reads as TGTGCCAGCAGTCCAACCTACGAGCAGTACTTC.

This sequence joins TRBV11-3 and TRBJ2-7; a possible D gene is TRBD1 (6 bases). The CDR3 sequence is 16 residues long. Germline CDR1 reads SGHNT; CDR2 reads YENEEA. V lost 2 bases to trimming and J lost 2 bases, with 16 bases between them. The CDR3 reads CASSLITGSTTYEQYF. The CDR3 nucleotides are TGTGCCAGCAGCTTAATAACAGGGTCTACAACCTACGAGCAGTACTTC.

V and J are TRBV3-1 (or the pseudogene TRBV3-2) and TRBJ2-5, with D maybe TRBD2 (6 bases). CDR1 is LGHDT and CDR2 is YNNKEL in the germline V gene (reference sequence). There are 14 residues in the CDR3. V was cut by 5 bases and J by 7 bases, with 17 bases left in between. Here the CDR3 reads CASSSQGTRGTQYF. The CDR3 DNA reads TGTGCCAGCAGCTCACAAGGGACTCGGGGGACCCAGTACTTC.

The rearrangement joins TRBV5-5 to TRBJ2-7; D ambiguous. Between the trimmed V and J ends, which lost 0 bases and 5 bases, there was a span of 15 bases. The CDR3 spans 15 residues. Germline lookup yields CDR1 SGHKS and CDR2 YYEKEE (reference sequence). CDR3 bases: TGTGCCAGCAGCTTGGATGCCCGGGTTGGCAACGAGCAGTACTTC. This codes for CASSLDARVGNEQYF. The full variable domain, with the rest looked up from reference TRBV5-5 and TRBJ2-7, is DAGVTQSPTHLIKTRGQQVTLRCSPISGHKSVSWYQQVLGQGPQFIFQYYEKEERGRGNFPDRFSARQFPNYSSELNVNALLLGDSALYLCASSLDARVGNEQYFGPGTRLTVT.

The chain has TRBV5-1 and TRBJ2-7; unclear D gene. The germline V gene encodes CDR1 SGHRS and CDR2 YFSETQ. Trimming shortened V by 1 base and J by 0 bases, and 8 bases separated the two germline ends. This CDR3 contains 14 residues. The CDR3 coding sequence is TGCGCCAGCAGCTTGAACACCAACTCCTACGAGCAGTACTTC. Translated: CASSLNTNSYEQYF.

This sequence joins TRBV5-1 and TRBJ2-5, with D unresolved. CDR3 length: 16 amino acids. The ends were cut back, 5 bases at V and 1 base at J, with 18 bases in the middle. Per the germline V gene, CDR1 is SGHRS and CDR2 is YFSETQ. The CDR3 spells CASSWALLGSQETQYF. The CDR3 coding sequence is TGCGCCAGCAGTTGGGCCCTCCTTGGTTCCCAAGAGACCCAGTACTTC.

This chain joins TRBV27 and TRBJ2-7, with 7 bases identical to TRBD2. Losses at the gene ends were 6 bases for V and 3 bases for J; bases not matched to a gene: 8. The V gene's germline CDR1 is MNHEY and CDR2 SMNVEV (reference sequence). This CDR3 comprises 14 residues. The CDR3 nucleotides are TGTGCCAGCAGGCTGGGAGGGGCCAACTACGAGCAGTACTTC. It specifies CASRLGGANYEQYF.

This chain uses TRBV20-1 with TRBJ1-2; TRBD1 matches at 7 bases. The junction had 4 bases not matched to a gene; V was cut back by 3 bases and J by 3 bases. CDR1 is DFQATT and CDR2 is SNEGSKA in the germline V gene (reference sequence). This CDR3 spans 13 amino acids. The chain's CDR3 is CSASARGYYGYTF. For the CDR3, the DNA is TGCAGTGCTAGTGCCAGGGGGTACTATGGCTACACCTTC.

The chain employs TRBV19 and TRBJ1-1; perhaps TRBD1 as D (6 bases). The CDR3 sequence is 17 residues long. CDR1 is LNHDA and CDR2 is SQIVND in the germline V gene (reference sequence). Trimming left V 5 bases short and J 1 base short, with 20 bases between. CDR3 amino acids: CASSVTSGTLGNTEAFF. As DNA, the CDR3 is TGTGCCAGTAGTGTCACCTCCGGGACACTGGGGAACACTGAAGCTTTCTTT. Full variable domain (rest looked up from reference TRBV19 and TRBJ1-1): DGGITQSPKYLFRKEGQNVTLSCEQNLNHDAMYWYRQDPGQGLRLIYYSQIVNDFQKGDIAEGYSVSREKKESFPLTVTSAQKNPTAFYLCASSVTSGTLGNTEAFFGQGTRLTVV.

This chain uses TRBV2 with TRBJ2-5, with a weak D call TRBD1 (5 bases). The V end was cut by 2 bases, the J end by 2 bases, with 9 bases between. Germline lookup yields CDR1 SNHLY and CDR2 FYNNEI. The CDR3 has 14 amino acids. Here the CDR3 DNA reads TGTGCCAGCAGTGAACAAGGGGCACAAGAGACCCAGTACTTC. Its protein product is CASSEQGAQETQYF.

V is TRBV5-6 and J is TRBJ1-2, with D perhaps matching TRBD1 (5 bases). CDR3 length equals 12 residues. Germline V gene lookup returns CDR1 SGHDT and CDR2 YYEEEE. Trimming shortened V by 4 bases and J by 5 bases, and 9 bases separated the two germline ends. This chain's CDR3 is CASSTGGYGYTF. Written as DNA, the CDR3 is TGTGCCAGCAGCACCGGGGGGTATGGCTACACCTTC.

The chain is built from TRBV9 and TRBJ2-5, with 8 nucleotides matching TRBD2. V lost 3 bases and J lost 5; bases outside the gene matches: 9. The CDR3 consists of 15 residues. Looked up from germline, CDR1 is SGDLS and CDR2 is YYNGEE. CDR3 sequence: CASSAGTRLSETQYF. Written as DNA, the CDR3 is TGTGCCAGCAGCGCCGGGACTAGGTTATCGGAGACCCAGTACTTC.

CDR3 in amino acids: CASSESVRGATDTQYF. In DNA, the CDR3 is TGCGCCAGCAGTGAGTCGGTGCGGGGGGCCACAGATACGCAGTATTTT. V gene TRBV10-1 combines with J gene TRBJ2-3, with 8 bases fitting TRBD2. After removal of 0 bases from V and 2 bases from J, the junction contained 4 bases not matched to a gene. Germline assignment: CDR1 WNHNN and CDR2 SYGVQD (reference sequence). The CDR3 has 16 residues.

The gene calls are TRBV20-1 and TRBJ2-1; possibly TRBD2 for D (6 bases). The germline V gene encodes CDR1 DFQATT and CDR2 SNEGSKA (reference sequence). Trimming left V 5 bases short and J 9 bases short, with 11 bases between. The CDR3 totals 11 residues. CDR3 loop: CSAYRETEQFF. The CDR3 DNA reads TGCAGTGCTTACCGGGAGACTGAGCAGTTCTTC.

The chain recombines TRBV24-1 with TRBJ2-3, with 8 bases lining up with TRBD1. The germline V gene encodes CDR1 KGHDR and CDR2 SFDVKD. The CDR3 is 18 residues long. V gave up 0 bases and J gave up 9 bases; unmatched junction bases: 16. The DNA of the CDR3 is TGTGCCACCAGTGATTTGAAGGGGACGGACAGGGAAAGAGGGACGCAGTATTTT. Residues: CATSDLKGTDRERGTQYF.

This sequence joins TRBV7-9 and TRBJ2-5; tentatively, D is TRBD2 (6 bases). The CDR3 length is 14 residues. The germline V gene has CDR1 SEHNR and CDR2 FQNEAQ (reference sequence). Trimming left V 5 bases short and J 5 bases short, with 15 bases between. Written as DNA, the CDR3 is TGTGCCAGCAGCCCCTTGGGGGGTTGGGAGACCCAGTACTTC. Protein: CASSPLGGWETQYF. The whole variable domain, filled in from reference TRBV7-9 and TRBJ2-5, reads DTGVSQNPRHKITKRGQNVTFRCDPISEHNRLYWYRQTLGQGPEFLTYFQNEAQLEKSRLLSDRFSAERPKGSFSTLEIQRTEQGDSAMYLCASSPLGGWETQYFGPGTRLLVL.

CDR3 amino acids: CATSDGGIDYGYTF. The CDR3 nucleotides read TGTGCCACCAGTGATGGGGGGATCGACTATGGCTACACCTTC. J is TRBJ1-2 and V is TRBV24-1, with a weak D call TRBD1 (5 bases). Per the germline V gene, CDR1 is KGHDR and CDR2 is SFDVKD. V was shortened by 3 bases and J by 3 bases, with 10 bases between the two germline ends. The CDR3 runs 14 residues.

V gene TRBV5-1 combines with J gene TRBJ1-6; 11 positions agree with TRBD1. The V segment lost 4 bases and the J segment 6 bases; nucleotides outside the gene matches: 3. Germline V gives CDR1 SGHRS, CDR2 YFSETQ. CDR3 length: 15 amino acids. CDR3 amino acids: CASSLGQGGNSPLHF. The CDR3 bases are TGCGCCAGCAGCCTGGGACAGGGGGGTAATTCACCCCTCCACTTT.

This clone appeared a few times. This chain links TRBV27 with TRBJ2-5; 8 positions match TRBD1. Germline CDR1 and CDR2: MNHEY and SMNVEV (reference sequence). The CDR3 runs to 15 residues. The J segment lost 5 bases and the V segment lost 7 bases, leaving 12 bases of the junction unmatched. CDR3 residues: CASTKTGVSLETQYF. The CDR3 DNA sequence: TGTGCCAGCACGAAGACAGGGGTTAGTCTGGAGACCCAGTACTTC.

This clone is a singleton in its sample. V gene TRBV28 combines with J gene TRBJ2-7; tentative D call: TRBD2 (6 bases). Germline V gene lookup returns CDR1 MDHEN and CDR2 SYDVKM. This CDR3 is 15 amino acids long. Trimming removed 4 bases at V and 0 bases at J, with 13 bases between. The DNA for the CDR3 is TGTGCCAGCAGTTCCCGGGGACTGAGCTCCTACGAGCAGTACTTC. This gives the protein CASSSRGLSSYEQYF. Using reference TRBV28 and TRBJ2-7 for the parts outside the CDR3, the full variable domain is DVKVTQSSRYLVKRTGEKVFLECVQDMDHENMFWYRQDPGLGLRLIYFSYDVKMKEKGDIPEGYSVSREKKERFSLILESASTNQTSMYLCASSSRGLSSYEQYFGPGTRLTVT.

The chain links TRBV11-1 to TRBJ2-1; 7 bases are a match to TRBD1. Trimming took 6 bases from V and 7 from J; bases not matched to a gene: 6. Looked up from germline, CDR1 is SGHAT and CDR2 is FQDESV (reference sequence). The CDR3 consists of 13 residues. CDR3 sequence: CASRPGTVNEQFF. The CDR3 DNA reads as TGTGCCAGCAGACCCGGGACAGTAAATGAGCAGTTCTTC.

The V gene is TRBV19, the J gene TRBJ2-7, with 12 bases lining up with TRBD1. With V trimmed by 5 bases and J by 6 bases, 2 bases remained unmatched. The CDR3 has 13 amino acids. Germline V gene lookup returns CDR1 LNHDA and CDR2 SQIVND (reference sequence). CDR3 nucleotide sequence: TGTGCCAGTAGTGCGGGACAGGGGGCCGAGCAGTACTTC. Its translation: CASSAGQGAEQYF.

The genes are TRBV7-9 and TRBJ2-3, with D perhaps matching TRBD1 (5 bases). The germline V gene has CDR1 SEHNR and CDR2 FQNEAQ (reference sequence). Trimming stripped 2 bases from V and 4 bases from J, with 10 bases between. There are 14 residues in the CDR3. The CDR3: CASSLWQGPDTQYF. In nucleotides, the CDR3 is TGTGCCAGCAGCTTATGGCAGGGTCCAGATACGCAGTATTTT.

This clone was seen repeatedly, ten times or more. The chain joins TRBV29-1 to TRBJ1-2; 7 bases match TRBD1. Germline CDR1 and CDR2: SQVTM and ANQGSEA. V gave up 2 bases and J gave up 4 bases; unmatched junction bases: 4. The CDR3 has 13 residues. The CDR3 region has the DNA TGCAGCGTTGAATCAGGGACAGCCTATGGCTACACCTTC. Its protein product is CSVESGTAYGYTF.